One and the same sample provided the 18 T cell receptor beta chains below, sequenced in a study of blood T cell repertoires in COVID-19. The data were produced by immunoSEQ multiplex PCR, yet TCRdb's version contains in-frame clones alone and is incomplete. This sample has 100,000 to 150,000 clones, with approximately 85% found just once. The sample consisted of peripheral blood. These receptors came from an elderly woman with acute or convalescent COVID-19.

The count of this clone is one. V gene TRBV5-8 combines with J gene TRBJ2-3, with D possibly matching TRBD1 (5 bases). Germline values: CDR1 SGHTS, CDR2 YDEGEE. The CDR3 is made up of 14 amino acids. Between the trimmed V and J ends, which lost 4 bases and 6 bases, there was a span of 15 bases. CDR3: CASSKGVNWDTQYF. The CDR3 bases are TGTGCCAGCAGCAAAGGGGTGAACTGGGATACGCAGTATTTT.

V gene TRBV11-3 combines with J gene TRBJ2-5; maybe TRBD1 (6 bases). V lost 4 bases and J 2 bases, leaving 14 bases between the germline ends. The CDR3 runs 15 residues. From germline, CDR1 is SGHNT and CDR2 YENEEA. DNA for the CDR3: TGTGCCAGCAGCTCCAGGCCCCAGGGGCAAGAGACCCAGTACTTC. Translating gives CASSSRPQGQETQYF.

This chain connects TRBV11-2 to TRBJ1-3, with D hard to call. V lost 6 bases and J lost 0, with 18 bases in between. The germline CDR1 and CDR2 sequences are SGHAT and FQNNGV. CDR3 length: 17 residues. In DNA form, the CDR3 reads TGTGCCAGCAGACCACTAACTGCCGGAAGCTCTGGAAACACCATATATTTT. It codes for CASRPLTAGSSGNTIYF.

In nucleotides, the CDR3 is TGTGCCAGCAGTGAATCTCAACAGCCGTACTATGGCTACACCTTC. Its protein product is CASSESQQPYYGYTF. The V call is TRBV6-1, the J call TRBJ1-2, with no clear D. Germline V CDR1 and CDR2: MNHNS, SASEGT. The CDR3 loop spans 15 amino acids. Trimming removed 2 bases from V and 3 bases from J, with 13 bases in between.

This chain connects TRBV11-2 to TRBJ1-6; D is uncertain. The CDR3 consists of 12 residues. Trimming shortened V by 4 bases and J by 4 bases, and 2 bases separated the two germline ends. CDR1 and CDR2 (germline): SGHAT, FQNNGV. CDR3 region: CASSSYNSPLHF. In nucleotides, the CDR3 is TGTGCCAGCAGCTCGTATAATTCACCCCTCCACTTT. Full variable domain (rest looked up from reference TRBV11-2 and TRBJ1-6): EAGVAQSPRYKIIEKRQSVAFWCNPISGHATLYWYQQILGQGPKLLIQFQNNGVVDDSQLPKDRFSAERLKGVDSTLKIQPAKLEDSAVYLCASSSYNSPLHFGNGTRLTVT.

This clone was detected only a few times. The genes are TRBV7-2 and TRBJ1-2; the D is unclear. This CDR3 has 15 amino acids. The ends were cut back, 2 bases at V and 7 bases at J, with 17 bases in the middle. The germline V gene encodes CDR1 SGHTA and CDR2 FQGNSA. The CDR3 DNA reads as TGTGCCAGCAGCTTAATGGTAGGCCAGGCTGTTGGCTACACCTTC. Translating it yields CASSLMVGQAVGYTF.

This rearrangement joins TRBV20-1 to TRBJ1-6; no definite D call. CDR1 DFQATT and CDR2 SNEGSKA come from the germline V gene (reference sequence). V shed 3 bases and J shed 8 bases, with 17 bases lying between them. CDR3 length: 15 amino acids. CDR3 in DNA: TGCAGTGCTAGTGGGGAAAAGGGAGGTGATTCACCCCTCCACTTT. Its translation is CSASGEKGGDSPLHF.

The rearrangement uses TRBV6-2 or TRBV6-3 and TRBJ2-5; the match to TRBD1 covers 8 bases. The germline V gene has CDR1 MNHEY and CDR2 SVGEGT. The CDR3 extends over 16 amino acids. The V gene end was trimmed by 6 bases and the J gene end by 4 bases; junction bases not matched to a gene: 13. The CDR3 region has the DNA TGTGCCAGCAGCTATAGGACAGGGTTTTATGGAGAGACCCAGTACTTC. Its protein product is CASSYRTGFYGETQYF.

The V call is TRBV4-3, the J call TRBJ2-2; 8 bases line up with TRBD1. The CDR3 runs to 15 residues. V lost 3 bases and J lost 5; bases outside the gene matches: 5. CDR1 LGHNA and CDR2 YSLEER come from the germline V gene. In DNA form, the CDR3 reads TGCGCCAGCAGCCACGCGGGACAGGCTACCGGGGAGCTGTTTTTT. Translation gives CASSHAGQATGELFF.

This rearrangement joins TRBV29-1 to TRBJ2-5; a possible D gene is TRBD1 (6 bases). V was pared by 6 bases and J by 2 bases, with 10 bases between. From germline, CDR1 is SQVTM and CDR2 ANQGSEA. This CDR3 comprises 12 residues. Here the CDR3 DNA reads TGCAGCGTCAGGGGTCCACAAGAGACCCAGTACTTC. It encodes CSVRGPQETQYF.

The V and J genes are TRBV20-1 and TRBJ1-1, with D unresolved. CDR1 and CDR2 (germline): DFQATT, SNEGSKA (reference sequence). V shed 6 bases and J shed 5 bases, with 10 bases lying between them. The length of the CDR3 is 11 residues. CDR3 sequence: CSAPRGTEAFF. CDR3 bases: TGCAGTGCCCCCCGGGGAACTGAAGCTTTCTTT.

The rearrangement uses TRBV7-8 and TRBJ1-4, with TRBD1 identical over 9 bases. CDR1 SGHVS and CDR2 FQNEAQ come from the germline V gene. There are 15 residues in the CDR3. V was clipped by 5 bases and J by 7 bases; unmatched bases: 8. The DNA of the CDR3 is TGTGCCAGCAGCCGCGGGACAGGGACGGTTGAAAAACTGTTTTTT. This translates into CASSRGTGTVEKLFF.

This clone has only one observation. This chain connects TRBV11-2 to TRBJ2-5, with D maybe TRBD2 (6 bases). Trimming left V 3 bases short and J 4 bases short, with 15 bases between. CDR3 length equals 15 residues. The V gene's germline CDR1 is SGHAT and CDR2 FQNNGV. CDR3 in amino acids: CASSLVRAGGETQYF. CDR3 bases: TGTGCCAGCAGCTTGGTTCGGGCCGGGGGAGAGACCCAGTACTTC.

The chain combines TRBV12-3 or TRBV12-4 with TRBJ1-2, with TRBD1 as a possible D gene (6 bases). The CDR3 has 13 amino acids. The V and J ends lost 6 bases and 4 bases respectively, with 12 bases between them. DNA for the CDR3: TGTGCCAGCAGCAGGACAGAACTCTATGGCTACACCTTC. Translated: CASSRTELYGYTF.

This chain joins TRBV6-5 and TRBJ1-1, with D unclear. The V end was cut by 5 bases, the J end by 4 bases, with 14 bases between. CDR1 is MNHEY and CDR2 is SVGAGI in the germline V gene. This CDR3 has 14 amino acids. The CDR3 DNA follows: TGTGCCAGCAGTCCATCCGGGTTGGCCACTGAAGCTTTCTTT. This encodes CASSPSGLATEAFF.

CDR3 coding DNA: TGCGCCAGCAGCCTCCGCGCTGGCGGGGAGCTGTTTTTT. As protein: CASSLRAGGELFF. This chain joins TRBV4-3 and TRBJ2-2, with D uncertain. Trimming removed 4 bases at V and 7 bases at J, with 10 bases between. The CDR3 covers 13 residues. Germline loops: CDR1 LGHNA, CDR2 YSLEER.

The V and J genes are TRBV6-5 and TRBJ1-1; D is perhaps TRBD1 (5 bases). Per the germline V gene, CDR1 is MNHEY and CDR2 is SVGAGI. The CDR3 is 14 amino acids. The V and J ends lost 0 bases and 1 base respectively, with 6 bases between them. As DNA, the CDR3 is TGTGCCAGCAGTTACTCCGGGGGGAACACTGAAGCTTTCTTT. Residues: CASSYSGGNTEAFF.

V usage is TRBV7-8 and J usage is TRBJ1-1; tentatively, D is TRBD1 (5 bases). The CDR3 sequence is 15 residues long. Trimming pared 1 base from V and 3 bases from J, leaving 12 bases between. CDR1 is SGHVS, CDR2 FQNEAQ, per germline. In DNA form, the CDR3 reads TGTGCCAGCAGCTTAGGGCTCACAGGTCACACTGAAGCTTTCTTT. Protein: CASSLGLTGHTEAFF.